This T cell receptor beta chain was captured by sequencing in a study of blood T cells in healthy people across ages. Study-wide points: Investigators treated diversity estimates from one million T cells as underestimates.

For the second PCR, which ran for about 6 to 11 cycles, a sample-barcoded 5' primer and a J-beta primer mix were used. TCRdb used MiXCR to reprocess the 5' RACE reads, holding one entry per CDR3 protein. In the table there are about 770,000 distinct CDR3 sequences, 40% to 50% of which are singletons. On this clonotype: The antigen remains unidentified. Relative to the germline gene, one junction end is altered; a read error may explain this.

The germline CDR1 and CDR2 sequences are SGHTA and FQGNSA. This CDR3 has 14 amino acids. The specimen was blood. The chain joins TRBV7-2 to TRBJ1-3; D unclear. The TCR was taken from a man aged 60 to 69 in good health. CDR3 DNA sequence: TGTGCCAGCAGCTTAGTAGCCGACGGAACCACCATATATTTT. Translating gives CASSLVADGTTIYF.